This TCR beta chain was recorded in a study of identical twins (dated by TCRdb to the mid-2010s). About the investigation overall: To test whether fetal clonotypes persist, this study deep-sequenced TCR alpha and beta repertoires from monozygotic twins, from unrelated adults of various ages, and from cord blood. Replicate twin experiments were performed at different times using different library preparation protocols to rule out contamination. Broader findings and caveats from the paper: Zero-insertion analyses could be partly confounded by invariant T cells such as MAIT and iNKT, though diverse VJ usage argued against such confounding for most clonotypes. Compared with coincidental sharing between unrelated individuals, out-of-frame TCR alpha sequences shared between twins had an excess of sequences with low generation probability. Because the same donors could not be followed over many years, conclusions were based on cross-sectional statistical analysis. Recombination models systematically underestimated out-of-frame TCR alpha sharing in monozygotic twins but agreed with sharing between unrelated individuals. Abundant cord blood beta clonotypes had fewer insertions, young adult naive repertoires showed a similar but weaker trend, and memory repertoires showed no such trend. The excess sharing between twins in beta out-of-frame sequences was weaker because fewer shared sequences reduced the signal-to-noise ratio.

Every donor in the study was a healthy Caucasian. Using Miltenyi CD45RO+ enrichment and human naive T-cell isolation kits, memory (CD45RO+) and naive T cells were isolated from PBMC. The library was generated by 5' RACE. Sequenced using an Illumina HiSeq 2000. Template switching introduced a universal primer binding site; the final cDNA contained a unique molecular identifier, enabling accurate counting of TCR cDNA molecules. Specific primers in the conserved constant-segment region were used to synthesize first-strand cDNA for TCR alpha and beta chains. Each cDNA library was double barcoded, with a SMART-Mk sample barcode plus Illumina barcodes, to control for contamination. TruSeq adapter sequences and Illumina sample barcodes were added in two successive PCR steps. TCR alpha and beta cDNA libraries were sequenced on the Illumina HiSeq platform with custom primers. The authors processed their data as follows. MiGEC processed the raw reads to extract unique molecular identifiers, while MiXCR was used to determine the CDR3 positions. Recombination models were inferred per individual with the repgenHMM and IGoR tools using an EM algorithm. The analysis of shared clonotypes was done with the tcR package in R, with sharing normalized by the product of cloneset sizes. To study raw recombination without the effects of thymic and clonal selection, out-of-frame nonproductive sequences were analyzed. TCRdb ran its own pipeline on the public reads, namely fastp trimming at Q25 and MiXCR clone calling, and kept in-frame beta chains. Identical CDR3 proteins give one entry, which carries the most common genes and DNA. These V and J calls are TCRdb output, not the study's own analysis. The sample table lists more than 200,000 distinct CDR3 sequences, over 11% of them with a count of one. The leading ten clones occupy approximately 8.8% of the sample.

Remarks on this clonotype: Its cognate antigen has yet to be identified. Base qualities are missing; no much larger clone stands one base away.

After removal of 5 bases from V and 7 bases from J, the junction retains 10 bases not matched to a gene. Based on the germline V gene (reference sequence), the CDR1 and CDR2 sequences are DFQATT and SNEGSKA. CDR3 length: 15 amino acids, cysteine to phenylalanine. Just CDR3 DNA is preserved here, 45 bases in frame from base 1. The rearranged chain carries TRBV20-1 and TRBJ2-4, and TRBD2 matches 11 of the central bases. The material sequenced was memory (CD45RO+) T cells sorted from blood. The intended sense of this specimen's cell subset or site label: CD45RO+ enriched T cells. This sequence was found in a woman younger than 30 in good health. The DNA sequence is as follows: TGCAGTGCTCCCGGGACTAGCGGAGGTTGGAACATTCAGTACTTC. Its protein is CSAPGTSGGWNIQYF.